Listed below are T cell receptor beta chains from one sample, sequenced in a study of Ad26.COV2.S vaccination and SARS-CoV-2 variants. Data came from immunoSEQ multiplex PCR; TCRdb stores just in-frame clones and leaves some out. The sample lists about 460,000 clones, 89% occurring once. The input for sequencing was peripheral blood, taken in a trial of Ad26.COV2.S vaccine versus placebo. The receptors derive from a person between 18 and 60 years old who received the Ad26.COV2.S COVID-19 vaccine or a placebo. Each CDR3 is given with its conserved first and last residue. A D gene is named only where the DNA matches it firmly. Clone size appears in some rows only: once, few, many, or a class for an expanded clone.

>-|TRBJ2-1|TRBV4-1|16|TRBD2
TGCGCCAGCAGCCCCTTTGGACTAGCACTAAACAATGAGCAGTTCTTC
CASSPFGLALNNEQFF
>-|TRBJ1-6|TRBV9|14|-
TGTGCCAGCAGCCGGTCCGTCGGTAATTCACCCCTCCACTTT
CASSRSVGNSPLHF
>-|TRBJ1-6|TRBV28|14|-
TGTGCCAGCAGTTTTAGGGGCTCGGTTTCACCCCTCCACTTT
CASSFRGSVSPLHF
>-|TRBJ2-3|TRBV2|15|TRBD2
TGTGCCAGCAGTGTTTGGGGGGAGGGGTCAGATACGCAGTATTTT
CASSVWGEGSDTQYF
>-|TRBJ1-4|TRBV18|15|-
TGTGCCAGCTCACCAGTTGACCCCCCCAATGAAAAACTGTTTTTT
CASSPVDPPNEKLFF
>-|TRBJ2-3|TRBV10-3|12|-
TGTGCCATCACTGGTAGTTCAGATACGCAGTATTTT
CAITGSSDTQYF
>-|TRBJ1-1|TRBV11-3|13|-
TGTGCCAGCAGCTTAGAACCGGGGACTGAAGCTTTCTTT
CASSLEPGTEAFF
>-|TRBJ1-6|TRBV27|14|TRBD1
TGTGCCAGCAGGGACAGGGGGCTCGTTTCACCCCTCCACTTT
CASRDRGLVSPLHF
>-|TRBJ1-1|TRBV30|15|-
TGTGCCTGGGAAGTTCCGGGACACCAGAACACTGAAGCTTTCTTT
CAWEVPGHQNTEAFF
>once|TRBJ1-5|TRBV24-1|15|TRBD1
TGTGCCACCAGCGATGGGCAGGGGGGCAATCAGCCCCAGCATTTT
CATSDGQGGNQPQHF
>once|TRBJ2-1|TRBV3-1/TRBV3-2|15|TRBD2
TGTGCCAGCAGCCAATTCAGCGGGGGAGGTAATGAGCAGTTCTTC
CASSQFSGGGNEQFF
>-|TRBJ1-1|TRBV5-6|14|-
TGTGCCAGCAGCTTGATTTCTGTGAACACTGAAGCTTTCTTT
CASSLISVNTEAFF
>few|TRBJ2-7|TRBV7-3|15|TRBD1
TGTGCCAGCAGCAGAGGACAGGGGGCGTCATACGAGCAGTACTTC
CASSRGQGASYEQYF
>-|TRBJ2-7|TRBV30|12|-
TGTGCCTGGAGTGTAAACGTTGACGAGCAGTACTTC
CAWSVNVDEQYF
>-|TRBJ1-3|TRBV18|15|-
TGTGCCAGCTCACCTGGGGACCCACAAGGAAACACCATATATTTT
CASSPGDPQGNTIYF
>once|TRBJ1-2|TRBV5-1|12|-
TGCGCCAGCAGCCCGCGCGGGGATCGCTACACCTTC
CASSPRGDRYTF
>-|TRBJ1-3|TRBV6-5|15|-
TGTGCCACCACGACAGGACCCTTCTCTGGAAACACCATATATTTT
CATTTGPFSGNTIYF
>-|TRBJ1-4|TRBV30|12|TRBD1
TGTGCCTGGAGTCTACAGGGGAAAAAACTGTTTTTT
CAWSLQGKKLFF
>-|TRBJ1-1|TRBV6-5|15|-
TGTGCCAGCAGTCCTTTCGGACGGGGCGACAAAGAAGCTTTCTTT
CASSPFGRGDKEAFF
>-|TRBJ2-1|TRBV11-2|12|-
TGTGCCAGCAGCTTAGAAGGGGACGGCCGGCTCTTC
CASSLEGDGRLF
>once|TRBJ1-4|TRBV18|14|TRBD1
TGTGCCAGCTCAACTACGGACAGGAAAGAAAAACTGTTTTTT
CASSTTDRKEKLFF
>-|TRBJ2-7|TRBV28|16|TRBD1
TGTGCCAGCAGGGATCGTCACGGACAGGCATCCTACGAGCAGTACTTC
CASRDRHGQASYEQYF
>-|TRBJ2-3|TRBV4-1|13|-
TGCGCCAGCAGCCAAGGACCCACAGATACGCAGTATTTT
CASSQGPTDTQYF
>-|TRBJ1-2|TRBV19|13|TRBD1
TGTGCCACCAACCCCGGGACAGGCTATGGCTACACCTTC
CATNPGTGYGYTF
>-|TRBJ2-7|TRBV5-4|14|-
TGTGCCAGCACCATCCAAGGGCCCGCCTACGAGCAGTACTTC
CASTIQGPAYEQYF
>-|TRBJ2-1|TRBV28|14|TRBD2
TGTGCCAGCAGTGCAGCGGGAGCATACAATGAGCAGTTCTTC
CASSAAGAYNEQFF
>-|TRBJ1-1|TRBV28|14|-
TGTGCCAGCAGTTTCGGGGCGACGAACACTGAAGCTTTCTTT
CASSFGATNTEAFF
>-|TRBJ1-2|TRBV11-2|13|-
TGTGCCAGCAGCTTAGCGGGCGGGTATGGCTACACCTTC
CASSLAGGYGYTF
>-|TRBJ1-1|TRBV6-5|14|-
TGTGCCAGCAACGGGATGGTGGTGAACACTGAAGCTTTCTTT
CASNGMVVNTEAFF
>-|TRBJ2-7|TRBV2|14|-
TGTGCCAGCAGTGATCTACGGGTCCGCTACGAGCAGTACTTC
CASSDLRVRYEQYF
>-|TRBJ1-2|TRBV15|18|-
TGTGCCACCAGCAGAGATCTTTTGTCCGGGGCGTCCGGGGGTGGCTACACCTTC
CATSRDLLSGASGGGYTF
>-|TRBJ1-2|TRBV19|13|TRBD1
TGTGCCAGTAGTATAGCAGGGGGCGCTGGCTACACCTTC
CASSIAGGAGYTF
>few|TRBJ1-1|TRBV4-2|14|-
TGTGCCAGCAGCCACCTCGACAGGAACACTGAAGCTTTCTTT
CASSHLDRNTEAFF
>-|TRBJ2-5|TRBV7-8|16|TRBD2
TGTGCCAGCAGCTTAAAAGGAAGACTAGCGGGGGAGACCCAGTACTTC
CASSLKGRLAGETQYF
>-|TRBJ2-7|TRBV11-2|14|-
TGTGCCAGCAGCTTAGACAGGGGTGGCTACGAGCAGTACTTC
CASSLDRGGYEQYF
>-|TRBJ1-5|TRBV4-2|13|-
TGTGCCAGCAGCCAAGATCGGGAACAGCCCCAGCATTTT
CASSQDREQPQHF
>-|TRBJ2-2|TRBV27|13|-
TGTGCCAGCAGTTTCGGGAACACCGGGGAGCTGTTTTTT
CASSFGNTGELFF
>once|TRBJ1-1|TRBV5-1|14|TRBD1
TGCGCCAGCAGCCACCCAGGGGGTTCGGCTGAAGCTTTCTTT
CASSHPGGSAEAFF
>-|TRBJ2-6|TRBV27|18|TRBD1
TGTGCCAGCAGTTTATCGACAGGGGGCGCTTCTGGGGCCAACGTCCTGACTTTC
CASSLSTGGASGANVLTF
>-|TRBJ2-7|TRBV9|15|TRBD1
TGTGCCAGCAGCCCAGGACAGGGGAGGATCGACGAGCAGTACTTC
CASSPGQGRIDEQYF
>-|TRBJ2-5|TRBV5-1|13|-
TGCGCCAGCAGCTTTACTTACCAAGGGACCCAGTACTTC
CASSFTYQGTQYF
>-|TRBJ2-4|TRBV6-1|16|-
TGTGCCAGCAGTGGAGGCTCTGCCCTAGCCAAAAACATTCAGTACTTC
CASSGGSALAKNIQYF
>-|TRBJ2-1|TRBV28|12|TRBD2
TGTGCCAGCAGATCTTCTAGCGGGATGGAGTTCTTC
CASRSSSGMEFF
>-|TRBJ2-1|TRBV28|16|TRBD2
TGTGCCAGCAGTTTATCTGGCGGGAGCTCCTACAATGAGCAGTTCTTC
CASSLSGGSSYNEQFF
>-|TRBJ2-1|TRBV6-5|15|TRBD1
TGTGCCAGCAGGGGCGACAGGGGTACCTACAATGAGCAGTTCTTC
CASRGDRGTYNEQFF